A selection of T cell receptor beta chains follows, all from one sample in a study of cytomegalovirus exposure and HLA in healthy donors. Some clones are missing from TCRdb's copy, which holds only in-frame ones; the method was immunoSEQ multiplex PCR. The sample lists roughly 150,000 clones, roughly 77% occurring once. Sequenced material: PBMCs. These TCRs come from a woman aged 18 to 35 in good health and CMV-seronegative. The CDR3 runs from the conserved cysteine through the conserved F or W. D genes are given only for firm matches. Clone sizes are given selectively: once, few, many, or a class where the clone is expanded.

CDR3 protein: CASSRGSYEQYF
CDR3 DNA: TGTGCCAGCTCACGAGGTTCCTACGAGCAGTACTTC
J gene: TRBJ2-7
clone size: NA
D gene: NA
V gene: TRBV18

CDR3 protein: CASSYSRGHIVYGYTF
CDR3 DNA: TGTGCCAGCAGTTACTCCCGAGGACATATCGTCTATGGCTACACCTTC
J gene: TRBJ1-2
clone size: NA
D gene: NA
V gene: TRBV6-5

CDR3 protein: CASSIGNQGAQGYTF
CDR3 DNA: TGTGCCAGTAGTATAGGGAACCAGGGGGCGCAAGGCTACACCTTC
J gene: TRBJ1-2
clone size: NA
D gene: TRBD1
V gene: TRBV19

CDR3 protein: CASGQIGQGVYEQYF
CDR3 DNA: TGTGCCAGCGGCCAGATCGGACAGGGAGTTTACGAGCAGTACTTC
J gene: TRBJ2-7
clone size: once
D gene: TRBD1
V gene: TRBV5-4

CDR3 protein: CASQRGGTETQYF
CDR3 DNA: TGCGCCAGCCAGCGGGGGGGCACGGAGACCCAGTACTTC
J gene: TRBJ2-5
clone size: NA
D gene: TRBD2
V gene: TRBV5-1

CDR3 protein: CASSLDARTTSGNTIYF
CDR3 DNA: TGCGCCAGCAGCTTGGACGCCAGGACTACCTCTGGAAACACCATATATTTT
J gene: TRBJ1-3
clone size: NA
D gene: NA
V gene: TRBV5-1

CDR3 protein: CASRGTIYEQYF
CDR3 DNA: TGTGCCAGCAGGGGGACTATTTACGAGCAGTACTTC
J gene: TRBJ2-7
clone size: NA
D gene: TRBD2
V gene: TRBV6-1

CDR3 protein: CASSELGGTNTGELFF
CDR3 DNA: TGTGCCAGCAGTGAACTCGGGGGAACGAACACCGGGGAGCTGTTTTTT
J gene: TRBJ2-2
clone size: NA
D gene: NA
V gene: TRBV6-1

CDR3 protein: CASSPRTGFTEAFF
CDR3 DNA: TGTGCCAGCAGCCCGCGGACAGGTTTCACTGAAGCTTTCTTT
J gene: TRBJ1-1
clone size: NA
D gene: TRBD1
V gene: TRBV7-8

CDR3 protein: CAISVAQRGILGEQFF
CDR3 DNA: TGTGCCATCAGTGTCGCCCAGCGGGGGATATTGGGTGAGCAGTTCTTC
J gene: TRBJ2-1
clone size: NA
D gene: TRBD2
V gene: TRBV10-3

CDR3 protein: CASSLENEQFF
CDR3 DNA: TGTGCCAGCAGTTTAGAGAATGAGCAGTTCTTC
J gene: TRBJ2-1
clone size: few
D gene: NA
V gene: TRBV2

CDR3 protein: CASRQDSIAGELFF
CDR3 DNA: TGTGCCAGCAGACAGGACAGTATCGCCGGGGAGCTGTTTTTT
J gene: TRBJ2-2
clone size: NA
D gene: NA
V gene: TRBV28

CDR3 protein: CASSPGERNTIYF
CDR3 DNA: TGTGCCAGCTCACCGGGCGAAAGAAACACCATATATTTT
J gene: TRBJ1-3
clone size: NA
D gene: NA
V gene: TRBV18

CDR3 protein: CASSLFPLSYEQYF
CDR3 DNA: TGTGCCAGCAGTTTATTCCCCTTATCCTACGAGCAGTACTTC
J gene: TRBJ2-7
clone size: NA
D gene: NA
V gene: TRBV27

CDR3 protein: CASRPDRHWNTEAFF
CDR3 DNA: TGTGCCAGCAGACCGGACAGGCATTGGAACACTGAAGCTTTCTTT
J gene: TRBJ1-1
clone size: NA
D gene: TRBD1
V gene: TRBV2

CDR3 protein: CASSVDGDTEAFF
CDR3 DNA: TGTGCCAGCAGTGTTGACGGAGACACTGAAGCTTTCTTT
J gene: TRBJ1-1
clone size: NA
D gene: NA
V gene: TRBV6-1

CDR3 protein: CASSSPGQGNEKLFF
CDR3 DNA: TGTGCCAGCAGCTCCCCGGGACAGGGTAATGAAAAACTGTTTTTT
J gene: TRBJ1-4
clone size: few
D gene: TRBD1
V gene: TRBV5-4

CDR3 protein: CSVPQGENTEAFF
CDR3 DNA: TGCAGCGTTCCACAGGGTGAGAACACTGAAGCTTTCTTT
J gene: TRBJ1-1
clone size: NA
D gene: NA
V gene: TRBV29-1

CDR3 protein: CAISGGVAYTDTQYF
CDR3 DNA: TGTGCCATCAGTGGGGGGGTGGCCTACACAGATACGCAGTATTTT
J gene: TRBJ2-3
clone size: once
D gene: NA
V gene: TRBV10-3

CDR3 protein: CASGLVPPNTIYF
CDR3 DNA: TGTGCTAGTGGTTTGGTCCCCCCGAACACCATATATTTT
J gene: TRBJ1-3
clone size: NA
D gene: NA
V gene: TRBV12-5

CDR3 protein: CASSLEASGASSYGQYF
CDR3 DNA: TGCGCCAGCAGCTTGGAGGCTAGCGGGGCCAGCTCCTACGGGCAGTACTTC
J gene: TRBJ2-5
clone size: NA
D gene: TRBD2
V gene: TRBV5-1

CDR3 protein: CASSQGTGSSYGQYF
CDR3 DNA: TGCGCCAGCAGCCAAGGAACAGGGAGCTCCTACGGGCAGTACTTC
J gene: TRBJ2-7
clone size: once
D gene: NA
V gene: TRBV4-1

CDR3 protein: CASSPRWGLDYGYTF
CDR3 DNA: TGTGCCAGCTCACCACGGTGGGGGCTCGACTATGGCTACACCTTC
J gene: TRBJ1-2
clone size: NA
D gene: NA
V gene: TRBV18

CDR3 protein: CASSRPDRAQYNEQFF
CDR3 DNA: TGTGCCAGCAGTCGCCCCGACAGGGCTCAATACAATGAGCAGTTCTTC
J gene: TRBJ2-1
clone size: once
D gene: TRBD1
V gene: TRBV2